A single sample is the source of the 2 T cell receptor beta chains below, sequenced in a study of memory CD4+ T cells and cytomegalovirus serostatus. Sequencing was performed with immunoSEQ multiplex PCR; in TCRdb, only in-frame clones are kept and a portion is missing. The repertoire has tens of thousands of clones, about 81% of them found once; the top ten carry roughly 1%. The sort gate was single viable CD3+CD4+CD8-CD45RO+ cells for memory CD4+ T cells. Sequencing input: memory CD4+ T cells from blood. The source of these receptors is an adult in good health and CMV-seronegative.

The rearrangement joins TRBV12-5 to TRBJ2-5, with D tentatively TRBD1 or TRBD2 (5 bases each). Trimming took off 4 bases at V and 6 bases at J, with 24 bases between the two ends. CDR3 length equals 17 residues. The V gene's germline CDR1 is LGHNT and CDR2 FRNRAP. The CDR3 nucleotides read TGTGCTAGTGGTTGGGGCGTGCGGCAGGGAGCGCTCCAGACCCAGTACTTC. Its translation: CASGWGVRQGALQTQYF.

The V gene is TRBV10-3, the J gene TRBJ2-1; TRBD1 matches at 11 bases. The ends lost 4 bases at V and 7 bases at J; junction bases unmatched: 9. The CDR3 consists of 16 residues. CDR1 is ENHRY, CDR2 SYGVKD, per germline. DNA for the CDR3: TGTGCCATCAGTGGGTTCTTGGACAGGGGGCAGAATGAGCAGTTCTTC. The encoded protein is CAISGFLDRGQNEQFF.